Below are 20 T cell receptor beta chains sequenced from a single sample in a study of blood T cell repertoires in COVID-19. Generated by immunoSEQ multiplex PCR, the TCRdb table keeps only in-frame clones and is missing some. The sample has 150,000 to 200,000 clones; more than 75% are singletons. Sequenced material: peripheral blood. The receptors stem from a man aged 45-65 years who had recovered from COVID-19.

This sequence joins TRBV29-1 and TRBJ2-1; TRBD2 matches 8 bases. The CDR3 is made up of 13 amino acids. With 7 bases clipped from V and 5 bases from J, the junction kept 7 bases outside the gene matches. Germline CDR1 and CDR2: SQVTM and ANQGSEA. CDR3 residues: CSAGRAGNNEQFF. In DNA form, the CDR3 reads TGCAGCGCCGGGAGGGCAGGTAACAATGAGCAGTTCTTC.

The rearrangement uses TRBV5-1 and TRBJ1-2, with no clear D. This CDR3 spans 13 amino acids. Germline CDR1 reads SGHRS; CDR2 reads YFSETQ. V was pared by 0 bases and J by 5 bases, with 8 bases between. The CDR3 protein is CASSLDGGYGYTF. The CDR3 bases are TGCGCCAGCAGCTTGGATGGAGGGTATGGCTACACCTTC.

CDR3 sequence reads: CASSEAQGAGGYTF. The CDR3 coding sequence is TGTGCCAGCAGTGAAGCCCAGGGGGCAGGTGGCTACACCTTC. The chain combines TRBV25-1 with TRBJ1-2; 8 nucleotides match TRBD1. The CDR3 runs to 14 residues. With 2 bases clipped from V and 7 bases from J, the junction kept 6 bases outside the gene matches. Germline V gene data show CDR1 as MGHDK and CDR2 as SYGVNS.

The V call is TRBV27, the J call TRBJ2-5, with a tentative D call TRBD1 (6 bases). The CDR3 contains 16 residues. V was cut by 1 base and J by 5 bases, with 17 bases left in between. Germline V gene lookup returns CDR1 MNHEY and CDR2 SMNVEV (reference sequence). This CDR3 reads CASSLYGPGVRETQYF. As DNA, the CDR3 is TGTGCCAGCAGTTTATATGGGCCAGGGGTAAGGGAGACCCAGTACTTC.

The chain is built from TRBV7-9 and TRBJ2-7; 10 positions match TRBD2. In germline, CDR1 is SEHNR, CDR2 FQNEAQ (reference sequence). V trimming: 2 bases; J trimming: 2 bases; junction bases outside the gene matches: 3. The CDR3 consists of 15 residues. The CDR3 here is CASSLTSGATYEQYF. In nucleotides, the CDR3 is TGTGCCAGCAGCTTAACTAGCGGGGCTACCTACGAGCAGTACTTC.

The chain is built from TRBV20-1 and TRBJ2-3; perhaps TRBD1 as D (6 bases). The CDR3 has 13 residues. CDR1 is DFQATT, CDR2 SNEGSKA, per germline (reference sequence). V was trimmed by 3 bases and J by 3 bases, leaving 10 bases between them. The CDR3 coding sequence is TGCAGTGCTAGTCCAGGGGAAACAGATACGCAGTATTTT. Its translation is CSASPGETDTQYF.

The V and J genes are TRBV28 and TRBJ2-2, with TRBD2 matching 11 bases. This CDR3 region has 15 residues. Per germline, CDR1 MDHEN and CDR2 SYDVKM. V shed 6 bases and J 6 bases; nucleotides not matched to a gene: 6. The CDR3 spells CASSQTSGRAGELFF. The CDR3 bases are TGTGCCAGCAGCCAAACTAGCGGGAGAGCCGGGGAGCTGTTTTTT.

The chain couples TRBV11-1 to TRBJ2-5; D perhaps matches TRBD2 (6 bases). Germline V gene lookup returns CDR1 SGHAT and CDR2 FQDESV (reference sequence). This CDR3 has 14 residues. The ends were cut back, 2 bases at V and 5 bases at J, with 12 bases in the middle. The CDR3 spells CASSLRGGFETQYF. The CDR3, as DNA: TGTGCCAGCAGCTTAAGGGGAGGATTCGAGACCCAGTACTTC. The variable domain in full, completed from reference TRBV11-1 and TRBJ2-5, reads EAEVAQSPRYKITEKSQAVAFWCDPISGHATLYWYRQILGQGPELLVQFQDESVVDDSQLPKDRFSAERLKGVDSTLKIQPAELGDSAMYLCASSLRGGFETQYFGPGTRLLVL.

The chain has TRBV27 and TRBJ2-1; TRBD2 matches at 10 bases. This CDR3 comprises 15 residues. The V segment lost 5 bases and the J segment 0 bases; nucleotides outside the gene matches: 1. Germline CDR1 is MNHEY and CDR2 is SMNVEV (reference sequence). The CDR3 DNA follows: TGTGCCAGCAGTCCTAGCGGGAGCTCCTACAATGAGCAGTTCTTC. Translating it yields CASSPSGSSYNEQFF.

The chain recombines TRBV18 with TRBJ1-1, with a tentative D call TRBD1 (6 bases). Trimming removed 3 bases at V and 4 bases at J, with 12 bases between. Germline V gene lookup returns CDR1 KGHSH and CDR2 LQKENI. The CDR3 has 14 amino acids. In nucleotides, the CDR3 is TGTGCCAGCTCACCGGTCACACAGGGCACTGAAGCTTTCTTT. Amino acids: CASSPVTQGTEAFF.

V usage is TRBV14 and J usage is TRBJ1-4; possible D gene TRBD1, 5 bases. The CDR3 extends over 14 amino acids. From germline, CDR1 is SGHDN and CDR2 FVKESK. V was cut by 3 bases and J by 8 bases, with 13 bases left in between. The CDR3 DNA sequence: TGTGCCAGCAGCCACAAGGGGCGCGGAGAAAAACTGTTTTTT. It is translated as CASSHKGRGEKLFF.

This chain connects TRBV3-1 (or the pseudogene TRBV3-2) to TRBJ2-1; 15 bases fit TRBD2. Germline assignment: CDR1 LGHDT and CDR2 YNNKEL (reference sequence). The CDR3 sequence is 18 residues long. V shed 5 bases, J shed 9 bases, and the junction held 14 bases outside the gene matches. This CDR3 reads CASSERNGLAGGRGEQFF. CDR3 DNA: TGTGCCAGCAGCGAAAGGAATGGACTAGCGGGAGGGCGGGGTGAGCAGTTCTTC.

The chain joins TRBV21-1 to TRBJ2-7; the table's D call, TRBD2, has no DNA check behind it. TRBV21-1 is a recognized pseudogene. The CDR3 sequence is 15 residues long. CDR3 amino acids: CASSKTTSGSYEQYF. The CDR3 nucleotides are TGTGCCAGCAGCAAAACCACTAGCGGGAGCTACGAGCAGTACTTC.

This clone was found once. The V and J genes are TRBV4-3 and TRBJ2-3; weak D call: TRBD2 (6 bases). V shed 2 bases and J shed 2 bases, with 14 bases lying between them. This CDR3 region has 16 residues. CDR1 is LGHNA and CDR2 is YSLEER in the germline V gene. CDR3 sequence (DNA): TGCGCCAGCAGCCAAACATGGGACTCGCTCACAGATACGCAGTATTTT. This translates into CASSQTWDSLTDTQYF.

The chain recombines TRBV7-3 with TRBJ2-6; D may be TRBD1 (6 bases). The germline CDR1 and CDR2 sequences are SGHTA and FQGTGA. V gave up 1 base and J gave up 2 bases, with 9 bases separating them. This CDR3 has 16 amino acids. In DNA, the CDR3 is TGTGCCAGCAGCTTAAAGCAGGGGACTGGGGCCAACGTCCTGACTTTC. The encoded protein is CASSLKQGTGANVLTF. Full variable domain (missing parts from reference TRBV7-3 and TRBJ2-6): GAGVSQTPSNKVTEKGKYVELRCDPISGHTALYWYRQSLGQGPEFLIYFQGTGAADDSGLPNDRFFAVRPEGSVSTLKIQRTERGDSAVYLCASSLKQGTGANVLTFGAGSRLTVL.

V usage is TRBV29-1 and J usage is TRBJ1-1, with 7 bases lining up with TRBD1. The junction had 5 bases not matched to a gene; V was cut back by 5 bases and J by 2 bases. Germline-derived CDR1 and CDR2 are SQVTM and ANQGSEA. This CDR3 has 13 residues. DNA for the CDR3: TGCAGCGTTTCCAGGGGGGCTAACACTGAAGCTTTCTTT. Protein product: CSVSRGANTEAFF.

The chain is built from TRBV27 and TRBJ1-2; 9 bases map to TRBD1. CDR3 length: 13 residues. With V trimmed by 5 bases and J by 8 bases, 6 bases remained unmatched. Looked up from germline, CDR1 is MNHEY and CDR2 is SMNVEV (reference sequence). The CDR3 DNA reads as TGTGCCAGCAGTCCGGGACAGGGTGGCGGCTACACCTTC. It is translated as CASSPGQGGGYTF.

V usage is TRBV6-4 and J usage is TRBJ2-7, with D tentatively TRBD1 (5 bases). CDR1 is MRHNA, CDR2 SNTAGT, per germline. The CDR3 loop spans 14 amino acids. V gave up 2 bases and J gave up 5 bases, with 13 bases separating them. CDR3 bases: TGTGCCAGCAGTGACCCAGGTAGGGGCGACGAGCAGTACTTC. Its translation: CASSDPGRGDEQYF.

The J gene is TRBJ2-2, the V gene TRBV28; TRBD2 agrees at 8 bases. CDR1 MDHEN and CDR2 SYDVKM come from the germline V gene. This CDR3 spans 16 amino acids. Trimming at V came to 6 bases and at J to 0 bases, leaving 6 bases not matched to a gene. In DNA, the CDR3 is TGTGCCAGCAGCCGCTTCGGGGGGGCGAACACCGGGGAGCTGTTTTTT. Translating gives CASSRFGGANTGELFF.

The CDR3 DNA reads TGTGCCAGCAGCCCCCTCTCCAGATACACCGGGGAGCTGTTTTTT. Encoded protein: CASSPLSRYTGELFF. The chain couples TRBV9 to TRBJ2-2, with D unresolved. CDR1 is SGDLS and CDR2 is YYNGEE in the germline V gene. This CDR3 region has 15 residues. Trimming pared 4 bases from V and 3 bases from J, leaving 13 bases between.